Each of the 24 T cell receptor beta chains below was sequenced from the same sample in a study of blood T cell repertoires in COVID-19. The table came from immunoSEQ multiplex PCR; TCRdb's copy has only in-frame clones and leaves some out. The data contain around 300,000 clones, 86% of them singletons. Sequenced sample: peripheral blood. The source of these receptors is a woman aged 25 to 39 with active or convalescent COVID-19.

The V and J genes are TRBV6-2 or TRBV6-3 and TRBJ1-4; D gene uncertain. This CDR3 contains 20 residues. CDR1 and CDR2 (germline): MNHEY, SVGEGT. V dropped 5 bases and J dropped 2 bases, with 27 bases sitting between them. CDR3 region: CASSDRRVTFPKKTNEKLFF. The CDR3 DNA sequence: TGTGCCAGCAGTGATCGCCGTGTGACTTTTCCTAAGAAGACTAATGAAAAACTGTTTTTT.

This chain joins TRBV6-5 and TRBJ1-4; a possible D gene is TRBD1 (5 bases). V lost 8 bases and J 7 bases, leaving 20 bases between the germline ends. This CDR3 is 15 amino acids long. The germline CDR1 and CDR2 sequences are MNHEY and SVGAGI. CDR3 residues: CASGRGVGGLEKLFF. CDR3 bases: TGTGCCAGCGGCCGGGGGGTTGGGGGACTTGAAAAACTGTTTTTT.

This chain connects TRBV10-3 to TRBJ2-3; no reliable D call. The germline V gene encodes CDR1 ENHRY and CDR2 SYGVKD. V lost 2 bases and J 2 bases, leaving 8 bases between the germline ends. This CDR3 comprises 14 residues. Written as DNA, the CDR3 is TGTGCCATCAGTGAGGCGTTCCCCACAGATACGCAGTATTTT. This codes for CAISEAFPTDTQYF.

The V gene is TRBV5-4, the J gene TRBJ1-2; no clear D. V lost 2 bases and J lost 2, with 7 bases in between. CDR1 is SGHNT and CDR2 is YYREEE in the germline V gene (reference sequence). The CDR3 extends over 13 amino acids. DNA for the CDR3: TGTGCCAGCAGCTTCCCCCCAAACTATGGCTACACCTTC. Its translation is CASSFPPNYGYTF.

This chain links TRBV18 with TRBJ2-4; TRBD2 matches at 10 bases. Germline lookup yields CDR1 KGHSH and CDR2 LQKENI. This CDR3 contains 15 residues. The V and J ends lost 8 bases and 2 bases, in that order; junction bases with no gene match: 6. The CDR3 sequence: CASHSGGASKNIQYF. Written as DNA, the CDR3 is TGTGCCAGCCACAGCGGGGGGGCGTCCAAAAACATTCAGTACTTC.

CDR3 in amino acids: CASSQDGQAYHTGANVLTF. In DNA form, the CDR3 reads TGTGCCAGCAGCCAAGATGGACAGGCTTACCATACTGGGGCCAACGTCCTGACTTTC. The chain uses TRBV14 and TRBJ2-6; TRBD1 agrees at 7 bases. The CDR3 is 19 residues long. The germline V gene has CDR1 SGHDN and CDR2 FVKESK. V lost 0 bases and J lost 2; bases outside the gene matches: 10.

The genes are TRBV25-1 and TRBJ1-5; 8 bases fit TRBD1. The CDR3 runs to 16 residues. CDR1 is MGHDK and CDR2 is SYGVNS in the germline V gene. V shed 1 base and J 6 bases; nucleotides not matched to a gene: 8. This CDR3 reads CASSECHLRGRQPQHF. CDR3 DNA: TGTGCCAGCAGTGAATGCCACCTCAGGGGGCGTCAGCCCCAGCATTTT.

V and J are TRBV18 and TRBJ2-1; the D gene is possibly TRBD1 (6 bases). V was trimmed by 3 bases and J by 3 bases, leaving 9 bases between them. The CDR3 length is 14 residues. From germline, CDR1 is KGHSH and CDR2 LQKENI. The CDR3 DNA follows: TGTGCCAGCTCACCGCAGGGGATCTACAATGAGCAGTTCTTC. Translation gives CASSPQGIYNEQFF.

This clone occurred a few times. The V gene is TRBV7-9, the J gene TRBJ2-7; 10 nucleotides agree with TRBD1. V was clipped by 4 bases and J by 3 bases; unmatched bases: 6. Germline V gives CDR1 SEHNR, CDR2 FQNEAQ (reference sequence). The CDR3 is 15 amino acids. The CDR3 is CASSSDDRGLYEQYF. The CDR3 DNA is TGTGCCAGCAGCTCAGATGACAGGGGGCTCTACGAGCAGTACTTC.

The V gene is TRBV7-6, the J gene TRBJ2-3, with 9 nucleotides matching TRBD1. Germline V lookup: CDR1 SGHVS, CDR2 FNYEAQ. The CDR3 runs to 15 residues. Trimming removed 3 bases from V and 0 bases from J; junction bases left unmatched: 1. CDR3 loop: CASSLTGGSTDTQYF. CDR3 nucleotide sequence: TGTGCCAGCAGCTTGACAGGGGGAAGCACAGATACGCAGTATTTT. The full variable domain, its missing parts supplied by reference TRBV7-6 and TRBJ2-3, is GAGVSQSPRYKVTKRGQDVALRCDPISGHVSLYWYRQALGQGPEFLTYFNYEAQQDKSGLPNDRFSAERPEGSISTLTIQRTEQRDSAMYRCASSLTGGSTDTQYFGPGTRLTVL.

With regard to this clone: The junction departs from germline at one end; a sequencing error may be responsible. V usage is TRBV7-7 and J usage is TRBJ2-5, with TRBD1 as a possible D gene (6 bases). The CDR3 loop spans 13 amino acids. Looked up from germline, CDR1 is SSHAT and CDR2 is FNYEAQ (reference sequence). The CDR3: CASSFGQKETQYF. The CDR3 coding sequence is TGTGCTAGCAGCTTTGGACAGAAAGAGACCCAGTACTTC.

The gene calls are TRBV7-2 and TRBJ2-7; possible D gene TRBD1, 5 bases. Germline CDR1 and CDR2: SGHTA and FQGNSA. V was trimmed by 6 bases and J by 6 bases, leaving 15 bases between them. The CDR3 contains 13 residues. The CDR3: CASSPGFLREQYF. The CDR3 bases are TGTGCCAGCAGTCCAGGGTTTCTGCGCGAGCAGTACTTC.

This clone was detected once. CDR3 loop: CASSWPDRGNYGYTF. CDR3 DNA sequence: TGTGCCAGCAGCTGGCCGGACAGAGGAAACTATGGCTACACCTTC. J is TRBJ1-2 and V is TRBV7-2, with D tentatively TRBD1 (6 bases). The CDR3 is 15 residues long. V was cut by 4 bases and J by 2 bases, with 14 bases left in between. CDR1 is SGHTA and CDR2 is FQGNSA in the germline V gene.

The rearrangement joins TRBV19 to TRBJ1-1; 10 bases align to TRBD1. Germline trimming cut 8 bases from V and 0 bases from J; bases unmatched to any gene: 12. The CDR3 has 17 amino acids. Germline loops: CDR1 LNHDA, CDR2 SQIVND (reference sequence). The CDR3 nucleotides are TGTGCCAGTTCATTCCGGGACAGGGGTGTTATGAACACTGAAGCTTTCTTT. It specifies CASSFRDRGVMNTEAFF. The variable domain in full, completed from reference TRBV19 and TRBJ1-1, reads DGGITQSPKYLFRKEGQNVTLSCEQNLNHDAMYWYRQDPGQGLRLIYYSQIVNDFQKGDIAEGYSVSREKKESFPLTVTSAQKNPTAFYLCASSFRDRGVMNTEAFFGQGTRLTVV.

The V gene is TRBV5-1, the J gene TRBJ2-4; D is possibly TRBD1 (7 bases). V was cut by 6 bases and J by 8 bases, with 18 bases left in between. This CDR3 region has 14 residues. The V gene's germline CDR1 is SGHRS and CDR2 YFSETQ. In DNA, the CDR3 is TGCGCCAGCACCCCCGGAGGGGGCGGTGACATTCAGTACTTC. Its translation is CASTPGGGGDIQYF. The variable domain in full, completed from reference TRBV5-1 and TRBJ2-4, reads KAGVTQTPRYLIKTRGQQVTLSCSPISGHRSVSWYQQTPGQGLQFLFEYFSETQRNKGNFPGRFSGRQFSNSRSEMNVSTLELGDSALYLCASTPGGGGDIQYFGAGTRLSVL.

In nucleotides, the CDR3 is TGTGCCAGCAGCAAAGGTTGGGACAGGGTCTATGGCTACACCTTC. Translated, it gives CASSKGWDRVYGYTF. The rearrangement joins TRBV21-1 to TRBJ1-2; TRBD1 is the table's D call, not checked against the DNA. TRBV21-1 is an annotated pseudogene. CDR3 length: 15 amino acids.

This chain joins TRBV19 and TRBJ1-4, with 11 nucleotides matching TRBD1. The CDR3 loop spans 19 amino acids. Germline CDR1 and CDR2: LNHDA and SQIVND (reference sequence). With 4 bases clipped from V and 2 bases from J, the junction kept 12 bases outside the gene matches. CDR3 in DNA: TGTGCCAGTAGTACCTGGCGGGACAGGGGGAATGGGACTAATGAAAAACTGTTTTTT. The encoded protein is CASSTWRDRGNGTNEKLFF.

The chain combines TRBV7-9 with TRBJ2-3; TRBD2 matches at 9 bases. V shed 3 bases and J 2 bases; nucleotides not matched to a gene: 9. CDR3 length: 17 amino acids. Per the germline V gene, CDR1 is SEHNR and CDR2 is FQNEAQ (reference sequence). In DNA, the CDR3 is TGTGCCAGCAGCTTTACATCCTTAGCGGGGGCCACAGATACGCAGTATTTT. Protein sequence: CASSFTSLAGATDTQYF.

This clone was seen a few times. The chain is built from TRBV10-3 and TRBJ2-5; tentative D call: TRBD2 (7 bases). V lost 9 bases, J lost 5 bases, and 16 bases lay in between. The germline gives CDR1 ENHRY, CDR2 SYGVKD. This CDR3 comprises 13 residues. For the CDR3, the DNA is TGTGCCATAGGGGGGGCTGATTCGGAGACCCAGTACTTC. It encodes CAIGGADSETQYF.

This clone showed up just once. V is TRBV6-5 and J is TRBJ1-2; possible D gene TRBD1, 6 bases. V shed 6 bases and J shed 6 bases, with 14 bases lying between them. CDR1 is MNHEY and CDR2 is SVGAGI in the germline V gene. There are 13 residues in the CDR3. CDR3: CASRNREEDGYTF. The CDR3 DNA reads as TGTGCCAGCAGAAACAGGGAAGAGGATGGCTACACCTTC.

This rearrangement joins TRBV27 to TRBJ1-5, with D possibly matching TRBD1 (5 bases). Trimming took 5 bases from V and 6 from J, leaving 8 bases between them. CDR3 length: 12 residues. Germline CDR1 is MNHEY and CDR2 is SMNVEV (reference sequence). CDR3 sequence (DNA): TGTGCCAGCAGTAATACAGGTCAGCCCCAGCATTTT. Residues: CASSNTGQPQHF.

This clone was found once. This rearrangement joins TRBV5-5 to TRBJ2-7; weak D call: TRBD1 (5 bases). This CDR3 region has 14 residues. The ends were cut back, 4 bases at V and 3 bases at J, with 14 bases in the middle. Germline CDR1 reads SGHKS; CDR2 reads YYEKEE (reference sequence). CDR3 region: CASSLLKTDYEQYF. CDR3 nucleotide sequence: TGTGCCAGCAGCCTGTTAAAGACAGACTACGAGCAGTACTTC.

V and J are TRBV7-9 and TRBJ2-1; the match to TRBD1 covers 10 bases. The ends lost 5 bases at V and 6 bases at J; junction bases unmatched: 7. The germline gives CDR1 SEHNR, CDR2 FQNEAQ (reference sequence). This CDR3 has 15 residues. The CDR3 coding sequence is TGTGCCAGCAGCCAGGGACAGGGGTTGGGCAATGAGCAGTTCTTC. It encodes CASSQGQGLGNEQFF.

This chain joins TRBV5-1 and TRBJ1-2; 9 bases agree with TRBD1. The CDR3 totals 15 residues. V shed 5 bases, J shed 3 bases, and the junction held 8 bases outside the gene matches. The V gene's germline CDR1 is SGHRS and CDR2 YFSETQ. The CDR3 sequence is CASRTPGQGDYGYTF. The CDR3 DNA sequence: TGCGCCAGCAGGACCCCGGGACAGGGCGACTATGGCTACACCTTC.